The rows below give T cell receptor beta chains drawn from one sample of a study of shared clonotypes between healthy human individuals. Repertoires were generated with immunoSEQ multiplex PCR, while TCRdb's copy carries only in-frame clones and drops some. The data show 2.3 million or so clones, about 92% seen once. Material for sequencing was naive CD4+ T cells from PBMCs. These receptors were taken from a man younger than 35 in good health. Some clones in this sample may be carry-over from other donors' samples. CDR3s leave out the opening cysteine and the closing phenylalanine or tryptophan. A D gene is named only where the DNA matches it firmly.

TRBJ2-1,TRBV28,-,ASTRTRYEQF
TRBJ2-2,TRBV29-1,-,SVGRQHTGELF
TRBJ2-3,TRBV5-1,TRBD2,ASSLDGLAGSDTQY
TRBJ1-2,TRBV6-5,TRBD1,ASSSRPGTGGAGYT
TRBJ1-5,TRBV28,-,ASSSSGPLNQPQH
TRBJ2-7,TRBV10-3,-,AISGDGYEQY
TRBJ2-5,TRBV7-2,-,ASSLASRETQY
TRBJ2-2,TRBV28,-,ASSLHAEGELF
TRBJ1-2,TRBV2,-,ASSVRGDYGYT
TRBJ1-1,TRBV5-1,-,ASSLDMPNMNTEAF
TRBJ2-1,TRBV28,-,ASSTLRLESRTYNEQF
TRBJ2-1,TRBV11-3,-,ASSSSARSDEQF
TRBJ2-7,TRBV12-5,TRBD1,ASGGQGGEQY
TRBJ1-5,TRBV4-1,-,ASSLQQFDQPQH
TRBJ2-5,TRBV18,-,ASSSSRPGKETQY
TRBJ1-4,TRBV7-2,TRBD1,ASTRRTGVEKLF